This T cell receptor beta chain was recovered during a study of T cell repertoires in cytomegalovirus infection. TCRdb fed the reads into MiXCR, producing one record per CDR3 protein. The sample comprises around 300,000 distinct CDR3 sequences, 8% to 10% of which are singletons, and 4.3% rests with the top ten. The V gene's germline CDR1 is MNHNY and CDR2 SVGAGI (reference sequence). The ends were cut back, 7 bases at V and 4 bases at J, with 7 bases in the middle. The CDR3 contains 11 residues. The source of this sequence is a human donor in good health (CMV status not recorded). Some clones in this sample may be carry-over from other donors' samples. The chain links TRBV6-6 to TRBJ2-5, with D possibly TRBD1 on 6 matching bases. Sequenced input: PBMCs. CDR3 DNA sequence: TGTGCCAGCACGGACAGAGAGACCCAGTACTTC. Its translation: CASTDRETQYF.